The clone carrying this TCR beta chain came up once. What it binds is not known. The protocol was immunoSEQ multiplex PCR, while the TCRdb copy is restricted to in-frame clones and leaves out a portion. The data hold 2 million to 2.5 million clones, with just under 95% observed a single time. This specimen comes from a study of shared clonotypes between healthy human individuals. About the study: A couple of women and a few men aged 18 to 49 made up the donors. Overall study results and limits: Despite large depth, rarefaction showed incomplete sorted-subset sequencing. Sequencing depth was expected to affect clonotype sharing among donors.

Naive CD8 cells, CD45RO-negative and positively selected for CCR7, excluded terminally differentiated effector memory CD45RA+ cells. All donors were healthy HIV-negative adults lacking recent acute infections or vaccinations. V lost 8 bases to trimming and J lost 4 bases, with 17 bases between them. CDR1 and CDR2 from the germline V gene are ENHRY and SYGVKD. The CDR3 loop spans 14 amino acids. This sequence joins TRBV10-3 and TRBJ1-1; D uncertain. The receptor comes from a man aged 18 to 35 in good health. Sequenced material: naive CD8+ T cells sorted from blood. This CDR3 reads CAIAGEFRGTEAFF. CDR3 coding DNA: TGTGCCATCGCTGGGGAGTTTCGCGGCACTGAAGCTTTCTTT.